This passage covers 12 T cell receptor beta chains from one sample sequenced in a study of patients and donors after allogeneic stem cell transplantation. One entry per CDR3 protein results from TCRdb running MiXCR on the RT-PCR reads. The table shows about 160,000 distinct CDR3 sequences, with about 24% occurring only once. Sequenced sample: blood, either unsorted or a sorted T cell fraction (not recorded which). The receptors here all came from a human donor who was either an allogeneic HSCT recipient or a stem cell or donor lymphocyte infusion donor (not recorded which). It is not recorded whose cells these are; they may come from a transplant donor.

The chain is built from TRBV20-1 and TRBJ1-5; D unclear. This CDR3 has 14 amino acids. Looked up from germline, CDR1 is DFQATT and CDR2 is SNEGSKA (reference sequence). V was shortened by 2 bases and J by 0 bases, with 8 bases between the two germline ends. The CDR3 is CSARSPSSNQPQHF. In DNA, the CDR3 is TGCAGTGCTAGAAGCCCGAGTAGCAATCAGCCCCAGCATTTT.

J is TRBJ1-6 and V is TRBV18; 7 bases agree with TRBD1. This CDR3 region has 16 residues. Germline V lookup: CDR1 KGHSH, CDR2 LQKENI. J was trimmed by 9 bases and V by 4 bases; bases with no gene match: 12. The CDR3: CASSLYGQDAISPLHF. For the CDR3, the DNA is TGTGCCAGCTCACTATATGGACAGGACGCCATTTCACCCCTCCACTTT.

V is TRBV12-3 or TRBV12-4 and J is TRBJ1-4, with D possibly TRBD1 on 5 matching bases. This CDR3 contains 14 residues. V lost 1 base to trimming and J lost 6 bases, with 9 bases between them. The CDR3 reads CASSLGQGDEKLFF. The CDR3 DNA sequence: TGTGCCAGCAGTTTAGGCCAGGGTGATGAAAAACTGTTTTTT.

The chain is built from TRBV12-3 or TRBV12-4 and TRBJ2-7; TRBD2 might be the D (6 bases). CDR3 length: 13 amino acids. Between the trimmed V and J ends, which lost 3 bases and 2 bases, there was a span of 8 bases. The CDR3 nucleotides are TGTGCCAGCAGTTTTGGGACTCCCTACGAGCAGTACTTC. Protein product: CASSFGTPYEQYF.

This clonotype came up a few times. The chain joins TRBV7-9 to TRBJ2-1, with 9 bases matching TRBD1. Per germline, CDR1 SEHNR and CDR2 FQNEAQ (reference sequence). Trimming at V came to 10 bases and at J to 7 bases, leaving 11 bases not matched to a gene. The CDR3 contains 14 residues. Written as DNA, the CDR3 is TGTGCCACCTCAAGTACAGGGGGCTTTAATGAGCAGTTCTTC. Amino acids: CATSSTGGFNEQFF.

The J gene is TRBJ2-1, the V gene TRBV7-2; 9 bases are shared with TRBD2. The CDR3 is 16 residues long. CDR1 and CDR2 from the germline V gene are SGHTA and FQGNSA. The V gene end was trimmed by 3 bases and the J gene end by 4 bases; junction bases not matched to a gene: 7. This CDR3 reads CASSFRLAGKYNEQFF. CDR3 sequence (DNA): TGTGCCAGCAGCTTTCGCCTAGCGGGAAAATACAATGAGCAGTTCTTC.

In its sample, this clonotype was seen a few times. This chain joins TRBV29-1 and TRBJ2-1; TRBD2 agrees at 12 bases. This CDR3 has 16 amino acids. Unmatched junction bases numbered 7, after V lost 7 bases and J lost 0 bases. Germline V lookup: CDR1 SQVTM, CDR2 ANQGSEA. The CDR3 DNA is TGCAGCGAAAGGACTAGCGGGACCAGCTCCTACAATGAGCAGTTCTTC. Amino acid sequence: CSERTSGTSSYNEQFF.

This sequence joins TRBV6-2 or TRBV6-3 and TRBJ2-1; 8 bases align to TRBD1. Germline V gene data show CDR1 as MNHEY and CDR2 as SVGEGT. CDR3 size: 13 residues. The V segment lost 4 bases and the J segment 7 bases; nucleotides outside the gene matches: 3. In nucleotides, the CDR3 is TGTGCCAGCAGTTGGGACAGGTGGAATGAGCAGTTCTTC. Encoded protein: CASSWDRWNEQFF.

The table lists this clonotype with a count of one. The chain links TRBV10-3 to TRBJ1-3; D is ambiguous. The CDR3 sequence is 17 residues long. Germline V gene lookup returns CDR1 ENHRY and CDR2 SYGVKD. The V and J ends lost 5 bases and 0 bases respectively, with 17 bases between them. CDR3 sequence reads: CAISSISRSFSGNTIYF. The CDR3 DNA reads TGTGCCATCAGTTCTATTTCGAGGAGTTTCTCTGGAAACACCATATATTTT.

This clonotype was observed a few times. The chain employs TRBV10-3 and TRBJ2-7, with 10 bases aligning to TRBD2. The V gene end was trimmed by 6 bases and the J gene end by 1 base; junction bases not matched to a gene: 6. This CDR3 contains 15 residues. The germline V gene has CDR1 ENHRY and CDR2 SYGVKD. CDR3: CAIRTSGTTSYEQYF. The CDR3 nucleotides are TGTGCCATCAGAACTAGCGGGACGACGTCCTACGAGCAGTACTTC.

Only a few counts were recorded for this clonotype. V is TRBV5-1 and J is TRBJ2-3; D unresolved. Between the trimmed V and J ends, which lost 1 base and 6 bases, there was a span of 6 bases. Germline assignment: CDR1 SGHRS and CDR2 YFSETQ. This CDR3 comprises 12 residues. CDR3 nucleotides: TGCGCCAGCAGCTTGTCGTTGGATACGCAGTATTTT. It encodes CASSLSLDTQYF.

This chain connects TRBV5-1 to TRBJ2-7, with 7 bases fitting TRBD1. Germline lookup yields CDR1 SGHRS and CDR2 YFSETQ. The CDR3 covers 15 residues. With V trimmed by 4 bases and J by 4 bases, 11 bases remained unmatched. CDR3 amino acids: CASSPWTGKGYEQYF. The DNA of the CDR3 is TGCGCCAGCAGCCCGTGGACAGGAAAGGGGTACGAGCAGTACTTC.